Below, 8 T cell receptor beta chains from the same sample are listed, as sequenced in a study of blood T cell repertoires in COVID-19. The data were produced by immunoSEQ multiplex PCR, yet TCRdb's version contains in-frame clones alone and is incomplete. This table holds roughly 80,000 clones, around 84% found once. The material sequenced was peripheral blood. These receptors all come from a man aged 45-65 years with acute or convalescent COVID-19.

The genes are TRBV4-1 and TRBJ1-5; unclear D gene. Germline CDR1 reads MGHRA; CDR2 reads YSYEKL. Trimming left V 0 bases short and J 1 base short, with 7 bases between. This CDR3 spans 15 amino acids. CDR3 residues: CASSQDYRSNQPQHF. The CDR3 region has the DNA TGCGCCAGCAGCCAAGATTATCGGAGCAATCAGCCCCAGCATTTT.

The chain uses TRBV18 and TRBJ2-2, with D perhaps matching TRBD1 (6 bases). The ends were cut back, 1 base at V and 0 bases at J, with 9 bases in the middle. This CDR3 comprises 16 residues. Germline V CDR1 and CDR2: KGHSH, LQKENI. The CDR3 loop reads CASSPLRTANTGELFF. CDR3 bases: TGTGCCAGCTCACCACTGAGGACAGCGAACACCGGGGAGCTGTTTTTT.

This chain connects TRBV19 to TRBJ1-6; a possible D gene is TRBD1 (6 bases). The CDR3 has 15 residues. Germline CDR1 and CDR2: LNHDA and SQIVND (reference sequence). V dropped 6 bases and J dropped 7 bases, with 16 bases sitting between them. The CDR3 loop is CASRGRGQRNSPLHF. CDR3 in DNA: TGTGCCAGTAGGGGACGCGGACAGAGAAATTCACCCCTCCACTTT.

This clone was seen only a few times. One junction end disagrees with the germline gene, perhaps due to a read error. The V call is TRBV19, the J call TRBJ1-1; D uncertain. This CDR3 contains 16 residues. Germline V gene data show CDR1 as LNHDA and CDR2 as SQIVND (reference sequence). This chain's CDR3 is CASSIPEGNMNTEAFF. CDR3 coding DNA: TGTGCCAGTAGTATTCCAGAGGGTAATATGAATACTGAAGCTTTCTTT.

The rearrangement uses TRBV28 and TRBJ2-6; D might be TRBD1 (6 bases). The CDR3 loop spans 15 amino acids. Germline values: CDR1 MDHEN, CDR2 SYDVKM. Trimming cost V 2 bases and J 1 base, with 6 bases left between them. CDR3 in DNA: TGTGCCAGCAGTTTAACAGGGTCTGGGGCCAACGTCCTGACTTTC. Amino acid sequence: CASSLTGSGANVLTF.

The gene calls are TRBV7-2 and TRBJ2-2; tentative D call: TRBD2 (6 bases). CDR3 length equals 15 residues. V was pared by 5 bases and J by 5 bases, with 15 bases between. The germline CDR1 and CDR2 sequences are SGHTA and FQGNSA. In DNA, the CDR3 is TGTGCCAGCAGCCCCTCGGGAGCGGAAACCGGGGAGCTGTTTTTT. It encodes CASSPSGAETGELFF.

The V call is TRBV2, the J call TRBJ1-2; a weak D match, TRBD1 (6 bases). The CDR3 consists of 13 residues. V was trimmed by 7 bases and J by 3 bases, leaving 12 bases between them. Germline-derived CDR1 and CDR2 are SNHLY and FYNNEI. CDR3 nucleotide sequence: TGTGCCAGCACCAGGGCAGGGGACTATGGCTACACCTTC. Translating it yields CASTRAGDYGYTF. The full variable domain, its missing parts supplied by reference TRBV2 and TRBJ1-2, is EPEVTQTPSHQVTQMGQEVILRCVPISNHLYFYWYRQILGQKVEFLVSFYNNEISEKSEIFDDQFSVERPDGSNFTLKIRSTKLEDSAMYFCASTRAGDYGYTFGSGTRLTVV.

This chain links TRBV29-1 with TRBJ2-2; 9 nucleotides agree with TRBD2. This CDR3 contains 13 residues. J was trimmed by 5 bases and V by 2 bases; bases with no gene match: 0. CDR1 is SQVTM and CDR2 is ANQGSEA in the germline V gene. The CDR3 sequence is CSVELAGTGELFF. In DNA, the CDR3 is TGCAGCGTTGAACTAGCGGGGACCGGGGAGCTGTTTTTT.